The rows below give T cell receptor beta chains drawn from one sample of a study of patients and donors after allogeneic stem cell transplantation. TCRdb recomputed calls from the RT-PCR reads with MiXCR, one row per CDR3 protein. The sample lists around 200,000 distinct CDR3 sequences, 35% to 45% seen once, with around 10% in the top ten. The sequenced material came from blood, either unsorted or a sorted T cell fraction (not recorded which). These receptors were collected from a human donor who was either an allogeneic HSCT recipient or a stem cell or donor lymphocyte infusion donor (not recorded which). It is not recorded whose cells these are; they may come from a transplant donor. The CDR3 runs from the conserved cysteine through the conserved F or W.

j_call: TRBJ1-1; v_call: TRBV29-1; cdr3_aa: CSVVTGATNTEAFF
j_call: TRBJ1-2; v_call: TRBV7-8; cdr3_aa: CASSLDRVSYGYTF
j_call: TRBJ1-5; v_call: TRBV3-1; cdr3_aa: CASSDHGNQPQHF
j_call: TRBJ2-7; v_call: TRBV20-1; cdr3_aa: CSAREGPPYEQYF
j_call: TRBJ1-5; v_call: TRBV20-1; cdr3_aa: CSTKVGGPTQPQHF
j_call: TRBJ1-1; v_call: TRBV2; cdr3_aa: CASAGLNPEAFF
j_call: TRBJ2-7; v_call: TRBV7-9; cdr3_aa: CASSFERYEDEQYF
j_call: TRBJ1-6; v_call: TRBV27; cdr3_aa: CASSMKDGSPLHF
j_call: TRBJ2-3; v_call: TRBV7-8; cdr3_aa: CASSPSEAGGKFSTDTQYF
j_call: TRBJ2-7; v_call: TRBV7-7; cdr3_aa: CASSWTDSGEQYF
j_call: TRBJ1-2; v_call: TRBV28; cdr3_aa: CASRTVVDSGHYGYTF
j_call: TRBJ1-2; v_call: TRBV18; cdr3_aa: CASSPVTGTGKMAGYTF
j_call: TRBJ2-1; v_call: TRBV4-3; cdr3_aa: CASSQDPSGGALDEQFF
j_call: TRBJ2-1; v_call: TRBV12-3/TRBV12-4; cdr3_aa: CASRVPGQGFDEQFF
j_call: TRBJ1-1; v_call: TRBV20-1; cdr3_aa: CSARDGGFNTEAFF
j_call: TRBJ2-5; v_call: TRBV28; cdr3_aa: CASSSPSGGIQETQYF
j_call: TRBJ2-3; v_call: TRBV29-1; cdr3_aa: CSVAPSTDTQYF
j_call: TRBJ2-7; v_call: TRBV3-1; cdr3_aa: CASSHGSLTYEQYF
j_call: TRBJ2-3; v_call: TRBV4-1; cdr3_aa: CASNRGAGRTPTDTQYF
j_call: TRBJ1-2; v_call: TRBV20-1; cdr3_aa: CSARIDRGAKGYGYTF
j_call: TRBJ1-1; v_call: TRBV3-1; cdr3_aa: CASSQGRATEAFF
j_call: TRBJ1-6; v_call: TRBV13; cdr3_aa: CASSLSGWGESSYNSPLHF
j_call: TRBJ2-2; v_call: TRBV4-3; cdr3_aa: CASSQFSGGANTGELFF
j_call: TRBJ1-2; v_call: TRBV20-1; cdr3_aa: CSARGGAGGNYGNTF
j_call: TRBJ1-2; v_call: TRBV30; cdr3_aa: CAWSGLGPSYGYTF
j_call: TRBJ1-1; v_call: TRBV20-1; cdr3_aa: CSARVPGQGMNTEAFF
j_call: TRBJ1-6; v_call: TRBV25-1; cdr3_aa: CASSAGQTGSYNSPLHF
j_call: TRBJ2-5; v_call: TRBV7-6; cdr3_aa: CASSSDREAVVTQETQYF
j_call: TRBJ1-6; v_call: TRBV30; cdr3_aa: CAWSQGREYQPLHF
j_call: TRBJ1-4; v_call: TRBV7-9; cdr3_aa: CASSPSPRTKLFF
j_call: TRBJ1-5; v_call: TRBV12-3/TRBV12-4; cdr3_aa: CASSLMSNQPQHF
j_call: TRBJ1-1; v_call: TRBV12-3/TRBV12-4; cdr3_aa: CASLGPNTEAFF